This T cell receptor (beta chain) originates from a study of T cells in Graves' hyperthyroidism and ophthalmopathy (dated by TCRdb to about 2019). Context from the whole study: Peripheral blood samples were taken at initial diagnosis, before any treatment was given. A discovery cohort of roughly 100 patients, fewer than 50 with Graves' ophthalmopathy and more than 55 with stable Graves' hyperthyroidism, was used to find distinguishing TCR V-J signatures. An independent validation cohort of fewer than 20 hyperthyroidism patients and over 15 patients who later progressed to ophthalmopathy tested prospective prediction of ophthalmopathy. The 100 discovery patients were divided at random into training and test sets in a 7:3 ratio. Thyroid tissue and blood T-cell repertoires from six Graves' hyperthyroidism patients were also compared in the study. After blood sampling, hyperthyroidism patients were treated with methimazole at a starting dose of 30 mg daily, and ophthalmopathy patients were treated with high-dose intravenous methylprednisolone. According to the paper, TCR Vbeta CDR3 sequencing was carried out on 135 peripheral blood samples, which came from fewer than 50 ophthalmopathy, about 75 hyperthyroidism and approximately 17 progressor patients.

The hyperthyroidism patients were between 18 and 65 years old and newly diagnosed, with a disease duration of less than 2 months. Patients with uncontrolled infections, other autoimmune diseases, pregnancy or lactation were excluded. Diagnoses were established on the basis of clinical symptoms, serum thyroxine and TRAb, thyroid ultrasound, and orbital computed tomography. Blood from progressor patients was collected at the time of first diagnosis with hyperthyroidism, before any ophthalmopathy symptoms had appeared. Ficoll-Paque density gradient centrifugation was used to isolate PBMCs from 8 to 10 ml of fresh peripheral blood. Progressor patients were initially diagnosed with Graves' hyperthyroidism and developed ophthalmopathy during follow-up. Total RNA was extracted with Trizol reagent, and quality was checked on an Agilent 2100 Bioanalyzer. The junction carries 9 bases between V and J, which are trimmed by 6 bases and 0 bases respectively. CDR1 DFQATT and CDR2 SNEGSKA are derived from the germline V gene (reference sequence). CDR3 length: 12 amino acids, cysteine to phenylalanine. The kept DNA is CDR3 alone, 36 bases in frame from the first base.

Paper-wide results and their limitations: A 13 V-J signature model separated ophthalmopathy from stable hyperthyroidism, with approximately 87% sensitivity and about 81% specificity in cross-validation and 80%/75% in testing. In validation, the model predicted progression to ophthalmopathy a median of roughly 6.2 months before onset, with 65% to 71% sensitivity and 72.22% specificity. Most expanded thyroid clonotypes (frequency above 0.001) were also detected in blood, suggesting blood repertoires may reflect thyroid immune responses. No statistical method was used to set the sample size in advance, and investigators knew the group allocation.

Amplification of TCR beta CDR3 regions was carried out from RNA transcripts. The TCR CDR3 was subjected to a first round of RT-PCR using the HTBI primer set and the Qiagen OneStep RT-PCR kit. The libraries were constructed in a second round of multiplex PCR and then size-selected and purified. The libraries were sequenced on an Illumina HiSeq2000 using paired-end 100 bp reads. Per the source publication's procedure: Raw data were processed with SOAPnuke, discarding reads with adapters, uncalled bases, mean Phred below 15, or no exact constant-primer or identifier match. COPE v1.2.5 was used to merge high-quality paired reads, and clonotypes were defined as unique nucleotide sequences. MiTCR v1.1 was used to align clonotypes to the IMGT TRBV, TRBD and TRBJ reference segments. The analysis was restricted to V-J combinations with a frequency above 0.0001, which together covered approximately 99% of the repertoires. The TCS score was defined as F50 (clonal expansion) divided by E x V (chaos), with BLOSUM62-based TCRdist calculated between CDR3 peptides within each V-J. Welch's t-statistics and random forest reduced around 510 V-J features to under 15, which were used in a naive Bayes classifier (R e1071). Starting from the raw public reads, TCRdb applied fastp trimming at Q25, assembled clones with MiXCR and retained in-frame beta chains. Entries that share a CDR3 protein sequence are merged under the most common genes and DNA. The V and J calls and clone size come from TCRdb's table, not from the authors' own analysis. This sample comprises 110,000 to 150,000 distinct CDR3 sequences, roughly a fifth of them detected only once. Over 60% of the sample rests with the top ten.

On this clonotype itself: Its recognized antigen is unknown. Since a much larger clone is just one base distant, this may be a read error.

The source is a woman between 50 and 59 years old with Graves' hyperthyroidism that later progressed to Graves' ophthalmopathy. Input material: blood. The V and J segments used are TRBV20-1 and TRBJ2-7, with the D gene too uncertain to name. This receptor has the CDR3 CSARRNSYEQYF. At the DNA level, the sequence is TGCAGTGCAAGACGAAACTCCTACGAGCAGTACTTC.